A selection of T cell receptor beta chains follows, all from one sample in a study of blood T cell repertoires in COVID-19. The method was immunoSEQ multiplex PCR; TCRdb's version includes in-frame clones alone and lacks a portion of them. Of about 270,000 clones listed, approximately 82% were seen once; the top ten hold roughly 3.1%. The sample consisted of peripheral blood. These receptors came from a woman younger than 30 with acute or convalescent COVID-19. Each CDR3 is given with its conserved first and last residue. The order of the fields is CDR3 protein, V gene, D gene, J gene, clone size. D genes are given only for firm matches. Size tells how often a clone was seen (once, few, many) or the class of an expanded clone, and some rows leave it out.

cdr3_aa: CASSVDRGTGELFF; v_call: TRBV19; d_call: TRBD1; j_call: TRBJ2-2; clone_size: NA
cdr3_aa: CASSRGDNYEQYF; v_call: TRBV27; d_call: NA; j_call: TRBJ2-7; clone_size: NA
cdr3_aa: CASSLESWGRDGYTF; v_call: TRBV5-1; d_call: NA; j_call: TRBJ1-2; clone_size: NA
cdr3_aa: CASSSGTSGTKNIQYF; v_call: TRBV27; d_call: TRBD2; j_call: TRBJ2-4; clone_size: NA
cdr3_aa: CASRIRLAGVTDTQYF; v_call: TRBV12-2; d_call: NA; j_call: TRBJ2-3; clone_size: few
cdr3_aa: CASSAPQMNTEAFF; v_call: TRBV7-8; d_call: NA; j_call: TRBJ1-1; clone_size: NA
cdr3_aa: CASGRQGSSGNTIYF; v_call: TRBV6-5; d_call: TRBD1; j_call: TRBJ1-3; clone_size: NA
cdr3_aa: CASSHSGTGELFF; v_call: TRBV12-3/TRBV12-4; d_call: NA; j_call: TRBJ2-2; clone_size: NA
cdr3_aa: CASSSTGGLEKLFF; v_call: TRBV5-1; d_call: TRBD1; j_call: TRBJ1-4; clone_size: NA
cdr3_aa: CASSYPGAGGRFEQFF; v_call: TRBV6-5; d_call: TRBD2; j_call: TRBJ2-1; clone_size: NA
cdr3_aa: CASTTRTGSYNEQFF; v_call: TRBV7-8; d_call: TRBD1; j_call: TRBJ2-1; clone_size: NA